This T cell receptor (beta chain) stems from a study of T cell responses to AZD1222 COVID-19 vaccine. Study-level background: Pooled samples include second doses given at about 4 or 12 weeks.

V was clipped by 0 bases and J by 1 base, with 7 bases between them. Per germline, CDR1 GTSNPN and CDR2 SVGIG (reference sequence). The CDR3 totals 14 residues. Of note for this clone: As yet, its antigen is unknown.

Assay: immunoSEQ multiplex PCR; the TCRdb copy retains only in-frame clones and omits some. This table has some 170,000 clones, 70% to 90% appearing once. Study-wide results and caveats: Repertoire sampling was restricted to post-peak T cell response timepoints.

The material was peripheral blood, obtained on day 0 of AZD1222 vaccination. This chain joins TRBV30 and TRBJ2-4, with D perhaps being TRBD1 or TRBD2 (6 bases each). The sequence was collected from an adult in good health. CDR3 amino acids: CAWSVGGAKNIQYF. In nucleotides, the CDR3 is TGTGCCTGGAGTGTGGGGGGCGCCAAAAACATTCAGTACTTC.